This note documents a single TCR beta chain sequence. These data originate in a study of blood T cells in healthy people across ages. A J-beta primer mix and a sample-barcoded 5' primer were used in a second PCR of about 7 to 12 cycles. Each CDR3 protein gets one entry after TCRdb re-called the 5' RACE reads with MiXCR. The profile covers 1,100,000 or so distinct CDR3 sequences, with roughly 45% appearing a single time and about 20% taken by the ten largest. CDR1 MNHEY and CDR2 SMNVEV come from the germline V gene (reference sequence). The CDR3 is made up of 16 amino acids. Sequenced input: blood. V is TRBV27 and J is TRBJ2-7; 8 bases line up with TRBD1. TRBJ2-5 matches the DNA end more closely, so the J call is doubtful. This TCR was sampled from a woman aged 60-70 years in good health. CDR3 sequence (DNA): TGTGCCAGCAGTTTAGGAGGTCAGGGGGCTGGGGAGACCCAGTACTTC. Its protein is CASSLGGQGAGETQYF.